This passage covers 19 T cell receptor beta chains from one sample sequenced in a study of T cell responses to AZD1222 COVID-19 vaccine. Profiled with immunoSEQ multiplex PCR; TCRdb holds only in-frame clones, not every one. The sample yields 150,000 or so clones, over 80% seen once. The input for sequencing was peripheral blood, taken 28 days after the second AZD1222 dose. These receptors came from an adult who received the AZD1222 COVID-19 vaccine.

As regards this clone: Other nucleotide sequences from this sample produce the same CDR3. This chain connects TRBV18 to TRBJ2-3; D gene ambiguous. Deletions cut 3 bases from V and 0 bases from J, with 4 bases between. The CDR3 has 13 residues. Germline-derived CDR1 and CDR2 are KGHSH and LQKENI. CDR3 DNA sequence: TGTGCCAGCTCACCCGACAGCACAGATACGCAGTATTTT. This translates into CASSPDSTDTQYF.

The gene calls are TRBV7-9 and TRBJ2-1, with D uncertain. The CDR3 is 12 amino acids. The germline gives CDR1 SEHNR, CDR2 FQNEAQ (reference sequence). Trimming removed 3 bases from V and 6 bases from J, with 6 bases in between. The CDR3 DNA follows: TGTGCCAGCAGCTTCGGCAGCAATGAGCAGTTCTTC. Its protein is CASSFGSNEQFF.

V usage is TRBV19 and J usage is TRBJ1-2; the D gene is possibly TRBD1 (5 bases). There are 15 residues in the CDR3. In germline, CDR1 is LNHDA, CDR2 SQIVND (reference sequence). V shed 5 bases and J shed 5 bases, with 18 bases lying between them. The CDR3 sequence: CASSSARGENYGYTF. The DNA for the CDR3 is TGTGCCAGTAGTTCCGCAAGGGGTGAAAATTATGGCTACACCTTC.

This chain uses TRBV29-1 with TRBJ1-1, with D unclear. Trimming removed 5 bases at V and 1 base at J, with 8 bases between. The CDR3 consists of 12 residues. Germline-derived CDR1 and CDR2 are SQVTM and ANQGSEA. The CDR3 sequence: CSVRMGNTEAFF. CDR3 coding DNA: TGCAGCGTTCGGATGGGGAACACTGAAGCTTTCTTT.

The V gene is TRBV9, the J gene TRBJ1-6; D remains unclear. The V end lost 0 bases, the J end lost 4 bases, and 5 bases lay between the germline ends. CDR3 size: 14 residues. The V gene's germline CDR1 is SGDLS and CDR2 YYNGEE. As DNA, the CDR3 is TGTGCCAGCAGCGTAGGGCAGTATAATTCACCCCTCCACTTT. It is translated as CASSVGQYNSPLHF.

J is TRBJ1-5 and V is TRBV10-3; no definite D call. This CDR3 spans 14 amino acids. CDR1 is ENHRY, CDR2 SYGVKD, per germline. The V end was cut by 0 bases, the J end by 1 base, with 4 bases between. The CDR3, as DNA: TGTGCCATCAGTGAGTCAGGCAGCAATCAGCCCCAGCATTTT. Its translation: CAISESGSNQPQHF.

CDR3 sequence (DNA): TGTGCCAGCCGGGCCAGCGGGGGGGCTGAGCAGTTCTTC. It is translated as CASRASGGAEQFF. V gene TRBV2 combines with J gene TRBJ2-1, with TRBD2 matching over 10 bases. J was trimmed by 9 bases and V by 8 bases; bases with no gene match: 7. Looked up from germline, CDR1 is SNHLY and CDR2 is FYNNEI. The CDR3 has 13 amino acids.

V gene TRBV30 combines with J gene TRBJ2-1, with TRBD2 matching over 10 bases. Trimming at V came to 3 bases and at J to 9 bases, leaving 17 bases not matched to a gene. Germline CDR1 GTSNPN, CDR2 SVGIG (reference sequence). The CDR3 sequence is 17 residues long. The CDR3 DNA reads TGTGCCTGGAGGGTGAGAAGATCTAGCGGGGGAGTGGGTGAGCAGTTCTTC. It specifies CAWRVRRSSGGVGEQFF.

This chain joins TRBV7-9 and TRBJ2-3; a possible D gene is TRBD2 (6 bases). Germline V gene data show CDR1 as SEHNR and CDR2 as FQNEAQ (reference sequence). The V gene lost 7 bases and the J gene lost 2 bases, with 13 bases spanning the gap. The CDR3 spans 14 residues. The DNA for the CDR3 is TGTGCCAGCACCTCGGGCGGGAACACAGATACGCAGTATTTT. Translated: CASTSGGNTDTQYF.

The chain combines TRBV7-2 with TRBJ2-4, with 8 bases aligning to TRBD2. The CDR3 length is 15 residues. The V segment lost 5 bases and the J segment 6 bases; nucleotides outside the gene matches: 9. Germline CDR1 and CDR2: SGHTA and FQGNSA. CDR3 DNA: TGTGCCAGCAGCGCAACTAGCGGCCTGTCAAACATTCAGTACTTC. This encodes CASSATSGLSNIQYF.

The chain has TRBV11-2 and TRBJ2-7; D might be TRBD2 (5 bases). The CDR3 is 13 residues long. The V gene lost 5 bases and the J gene lost 3 bases, with 11 bases spanning the gap. The V gene's germline CDR1 is SGHAT and CDR2 FQNNGV. The CDR3 here is CASSTGDHYEQYF. In DNA, the CDR3 is TGTGCCAGCAGCACCGGGGATCACTACGAGCAGTACTTC.

This clone was counted many times. The genes are TRBV27 and TRBJ1-2, with 8 bases matching TRBD1. There are 14 residues in the CDR3. The germline V gene has CDR1 MNHEY and CDR2 SMNVEV (reference sequence). V lost 8 bases, J lost 6 bases, and 11 bases stayed unmatched. This CDR3 is CASVLLDRAHGYTF. The CDR3 DNA reads TGTGCCAGCGTATTATTGGACAGGGCCCATGGCTACACCTTC.

The chain links TRBV6-4 to TRBJ2-1, with 8 nucleotides matching TRBD2. This CDR3 is built from 15 residues. J was trimmed by 4 bases and V by 0 bases; bases with no gene match: 2. Germline CDR1 is MRHNA and CDR2 is SNTAGT. CDR3 amino acids: CASSDSGGGYNEQFF. CDR3 DNA: TGTGCCAGCAGTGACTCTGGCGGGGGGTACAATGAGCAGTTCTTC.

The chain uses TRBV3-1 (or the pseudogene TRBV3-2) and TRBJ2-3; 13 bases map to TRBD2. CDR1 and CDR2 (germline): LGHDT, YNNKEL (reference sequence). Trimming cost V 3 bases and J 10 bases; bases outside gene matches: 4. This CDR3 contains 14 residues. The CDR3 reads CASSQWTSGRAQYF. CDR3 nucleotides: TGTGCCAGCAGCCAGTGGACTAGCGGGAGAGCGCAGTATTTT.

The V gene is TRBV7-9, the J gene TRBJ2-2; D not certain. In germline, CDR1 is SEHNR, CDR2 FQNEAQ (reference sequence). This CDR3 region has 16 residues. Trimming pared 3 bases from V and 3 bases from J, leaving 14 bases between. The CDR3 reads CASSFAIPVHTGELFF. The CDR3 DNA sequence: TGTGCCAGCAGCTTCGCTATCCCCGTTCACACCGGGGAGCTGTTTTTT.

The chain combines TRBV5-4 with TRBJ2-7; D gene ambiguous. The germline V gene encodes CDR1 SGHNT and CDR2 YYREEE (reference sequence). This CDR3 is 14 amino acids long. The ends were cut back, 6 bases at V and 0 bases at J, with 13 bases in the middle. DNA for the CDR3: TGTGCCAGCACCAACCCAGCGAACTCCTACGAGCAGTACTTC. It yields the protein CASTNPANSYEQYF.

The genes are TRBV2 and TRBJ2-5, with 8 bases lining up with TRBD1. Germline V lookup: CDR1 SNHLY, CDR2 FYNNEI. The CDR3 runs to 13 residues. V lost 5 bases and J lost 3; bases outside the gene matches: 2. CDR3 protein: CASSIQGEETQYF. The CDR3 DNA reads as TGTGCCAGCAGTATACAGGGGGAAGAGACCCAGTACTTC.

The rearrangement joins TRBV7-2 to TRBJ1-5, with D uncertain. The CDR3 is made up of 15 amino acids. V was trimmed by 1 base and J by 7 bases, leaving 14 bases between them. Germline assignment: CDR1 SGHTA and CDR2 FQGNSA. Written as DNA, the CDR3 is TGTGCCAGCAGCTTAGATAGGCGGAAATACCAGCCCCAGCATTTT. Amino acids: CASSLDRRKYQPQHF.

CDR3 loop: CSGRPIGRDQETQYF. The CDR3 DNA is TGCAGCGGGCGGCCGATCGGCAGGGACCAAGAGACCCAGTACTTC. The rearrangement links TRBV29-1 to TRBJ2-5; a weak D match, TRBD1 (5 bases). V was pared by 7 bases and J by 0 bases, with 18 bases between. The CDR3 sequence is 15 residues long. Germline V gene lookup returns CDR1 SQVTM and CDR2 ANQGSEA.